This T cell receptor beta chain was sequenced during a study of blood T cells in healthy people across ages. Study outcomes and limitations: No one knew whether donors had CMV, which possibly confounded expanded clonotype changes. Observed TCR beta diversity per million T cells went down as age went up. This fall followed a roughly linear course with age.

This CDR3 comprises 14 residues. In germline, CDR1 is LGHNA, CDR2 YSLEER. V lost 0 bases and J lost 5, with 11 bases in between. Together with a sample-barcoded 5' primer, a J-beta primer mix was included in a second PCR lasting about 7 to 11 cycles. TCRdb re-analysed the 5' RACE reads in MiXCR, keeping a single row per CDR3 protein. The sample lists under 2,000,000 distinct CDR3 sequences; less than 50% were seen once. To note about this clonotype: Its cognate antigen is unknown.

The donors, all healthy, were Caucasians living in Russia, aged roughly 6 to 90. Isolation yielded PBMCs, at least 7 million per sample, in every case. This sequence joins TRBV4-3 and TRBJ2-7; perhaps TRBD2 as D (6 bases). The sequenced material came from blood. The receptor's source is a woman in her thirties or forties in good health. The CDR3 spells CASSQEAGPDEQYF. Written as DNA, the CDR3 is TGCGCCAGCAGCCAAGAGGCGGGACCCGACGAGCAGTACTTC.